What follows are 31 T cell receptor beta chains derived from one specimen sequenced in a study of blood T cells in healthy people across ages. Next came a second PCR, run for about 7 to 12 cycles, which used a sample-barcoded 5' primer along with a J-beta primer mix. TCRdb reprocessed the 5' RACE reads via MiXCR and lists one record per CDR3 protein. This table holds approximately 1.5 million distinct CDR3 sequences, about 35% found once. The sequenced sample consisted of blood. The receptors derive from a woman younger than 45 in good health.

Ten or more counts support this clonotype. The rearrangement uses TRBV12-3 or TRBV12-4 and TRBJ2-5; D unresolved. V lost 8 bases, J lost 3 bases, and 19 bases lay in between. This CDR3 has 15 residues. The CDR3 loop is CASAPTTSLEETQYF. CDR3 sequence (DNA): TGTGCCAGCGCCCCGACCACCTCGCTAGAAGAGACCCAGTACTTC.

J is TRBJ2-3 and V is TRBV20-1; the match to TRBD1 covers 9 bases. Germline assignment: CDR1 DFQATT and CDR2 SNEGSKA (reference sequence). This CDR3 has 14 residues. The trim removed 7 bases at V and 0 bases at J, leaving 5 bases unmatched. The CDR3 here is CSGVGTGSTDTQYF. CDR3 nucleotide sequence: TGCAGTGGAGTTGGGACAGGGAGCACAGATACGCAGTATTTT.

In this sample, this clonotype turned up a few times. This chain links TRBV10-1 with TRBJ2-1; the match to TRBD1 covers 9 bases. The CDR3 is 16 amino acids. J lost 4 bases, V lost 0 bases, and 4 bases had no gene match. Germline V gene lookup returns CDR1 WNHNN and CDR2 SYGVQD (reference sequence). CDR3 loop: CASSESTTGGYNEQFF. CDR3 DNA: TGCGCCAGCAGTGAGTCCACGACAGGGGGATACAATGAGCAGTTCTTC.

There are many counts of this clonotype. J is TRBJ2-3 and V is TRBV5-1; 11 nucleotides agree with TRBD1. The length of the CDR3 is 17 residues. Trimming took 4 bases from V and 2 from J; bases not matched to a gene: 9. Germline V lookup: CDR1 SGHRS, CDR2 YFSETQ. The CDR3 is CASSTGTGGSLTDTQYF. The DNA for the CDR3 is TGCGCCAGCAGCACCGGGACAGGGGGGTCCCTCACAGATACGCAGTATTTT.

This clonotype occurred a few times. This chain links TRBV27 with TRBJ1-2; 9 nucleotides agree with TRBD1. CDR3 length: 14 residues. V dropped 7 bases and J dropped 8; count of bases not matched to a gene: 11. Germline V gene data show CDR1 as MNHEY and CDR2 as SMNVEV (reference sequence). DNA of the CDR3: TGTGCCAGCACCGATTCACAGGGGGCAAGGGGCTACACCTTC. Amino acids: CASTDSQGARGYTF.

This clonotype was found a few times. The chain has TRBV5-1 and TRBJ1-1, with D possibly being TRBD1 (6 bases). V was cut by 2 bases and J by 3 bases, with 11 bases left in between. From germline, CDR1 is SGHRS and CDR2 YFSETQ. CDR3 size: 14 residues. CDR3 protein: CASSFGQSHTEAFF. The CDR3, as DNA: TGCGCCAGCAGCTTCGGACAGTCGCACACTGAAGCTTTCTTT. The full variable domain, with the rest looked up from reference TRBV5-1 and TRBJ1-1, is KAGVTQTPRYLIKTRGQQVTLSCSPISGHRSVSWYQQTPGQGLQFLFEYFSETQRNKGNFPGRFSGRQFSNSRSEMNVSTLELGDSALYLCASSFGQSHTEAFFGQGTRLTVV.

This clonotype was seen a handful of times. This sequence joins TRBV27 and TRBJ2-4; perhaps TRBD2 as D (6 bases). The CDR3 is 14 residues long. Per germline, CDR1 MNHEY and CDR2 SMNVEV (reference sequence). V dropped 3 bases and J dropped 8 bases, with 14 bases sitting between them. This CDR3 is CASSFGLGGDIQYF. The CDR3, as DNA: TGTGCCAGCAGTTTTGGGCTAGGAGGGGACATTCAGTACTTC.

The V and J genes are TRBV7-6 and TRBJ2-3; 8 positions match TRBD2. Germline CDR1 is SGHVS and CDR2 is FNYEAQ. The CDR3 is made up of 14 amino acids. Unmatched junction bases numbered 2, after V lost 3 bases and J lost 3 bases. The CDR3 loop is CASSFSGMTDTQYF. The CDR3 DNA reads TGTGCCAGCAGCTTTAGCGGGATGACAGATACGCAGTATTTT.

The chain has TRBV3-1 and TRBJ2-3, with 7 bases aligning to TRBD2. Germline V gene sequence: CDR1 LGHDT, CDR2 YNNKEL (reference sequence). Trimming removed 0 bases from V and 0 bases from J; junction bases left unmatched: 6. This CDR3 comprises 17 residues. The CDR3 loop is CASSQEQAGISTDTQYF. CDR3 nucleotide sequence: TGTGCCAGCAGCCAAGAACAAGCGGGAATCAGCACAGATACGCAGTATTTT.

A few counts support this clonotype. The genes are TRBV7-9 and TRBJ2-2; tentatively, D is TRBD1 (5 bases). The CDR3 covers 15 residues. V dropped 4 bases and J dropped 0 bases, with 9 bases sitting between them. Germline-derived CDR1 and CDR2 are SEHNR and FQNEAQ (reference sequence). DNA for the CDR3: TGTGCCAGCAGCTCGGACACCGCGAACACCGGGGAGCTGTTTTTT. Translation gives CASSSDTANTGELFF.

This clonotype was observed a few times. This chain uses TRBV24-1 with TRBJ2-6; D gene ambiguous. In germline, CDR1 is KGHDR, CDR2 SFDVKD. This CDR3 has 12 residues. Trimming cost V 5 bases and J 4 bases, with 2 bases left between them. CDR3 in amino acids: CATSAGANVLTF. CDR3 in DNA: TGTGCCACCAGTGCCGGGGCCAACGTCCTGACTTTC.

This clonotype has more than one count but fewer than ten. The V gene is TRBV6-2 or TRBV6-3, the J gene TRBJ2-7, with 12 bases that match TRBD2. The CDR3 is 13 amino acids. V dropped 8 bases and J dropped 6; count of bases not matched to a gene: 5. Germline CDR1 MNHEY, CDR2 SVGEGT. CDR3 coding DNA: TGTGCCAGCGGTACTAGCGGGAGGCTCGAGCAGTACTTC. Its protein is CASGTSGRLEQYF.

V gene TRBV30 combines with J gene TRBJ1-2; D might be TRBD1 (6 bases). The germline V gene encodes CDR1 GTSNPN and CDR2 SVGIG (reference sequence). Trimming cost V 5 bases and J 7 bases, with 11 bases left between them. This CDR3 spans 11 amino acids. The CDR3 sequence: CAWGRGRGYTF. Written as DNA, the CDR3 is TGTGCCTGGGGCAGGGGTCGTGGCTACACCTTC.

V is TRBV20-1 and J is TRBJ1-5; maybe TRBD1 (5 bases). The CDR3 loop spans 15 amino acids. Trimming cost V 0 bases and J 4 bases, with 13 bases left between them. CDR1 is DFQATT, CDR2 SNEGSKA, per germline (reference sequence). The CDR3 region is CSARDGRAINQPQHF. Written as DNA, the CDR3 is TGCAGTGCTAGAGATGGCAGGGCTATTAATCAGCCCCAGCATTTT.

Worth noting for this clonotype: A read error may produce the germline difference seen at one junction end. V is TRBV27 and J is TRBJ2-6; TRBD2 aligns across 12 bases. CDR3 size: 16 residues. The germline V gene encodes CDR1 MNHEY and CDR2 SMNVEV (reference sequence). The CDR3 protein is CASRLAGELGASVLTF. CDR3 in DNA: TGTGCCAGCCGACTAGCGGGAGAACTTGGGGCCAGCGTCCTGACTTTC.

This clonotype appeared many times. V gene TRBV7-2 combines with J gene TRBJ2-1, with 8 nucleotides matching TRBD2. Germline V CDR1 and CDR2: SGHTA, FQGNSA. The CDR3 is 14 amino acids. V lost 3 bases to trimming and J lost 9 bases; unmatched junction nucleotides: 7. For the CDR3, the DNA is TGTGCCAGCAGCTTTGCGGGGGGTACCCTTGAGCAGTTCTTC. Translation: CASSFAGGTLEQFF.

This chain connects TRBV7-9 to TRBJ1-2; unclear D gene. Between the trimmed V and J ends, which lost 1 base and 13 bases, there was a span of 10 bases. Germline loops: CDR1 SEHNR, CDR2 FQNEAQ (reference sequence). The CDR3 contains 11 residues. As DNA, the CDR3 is TGTGCCAGCAGCTTAGTTGAGGCCGCCACCTTC. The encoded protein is CASSLVEAATF.

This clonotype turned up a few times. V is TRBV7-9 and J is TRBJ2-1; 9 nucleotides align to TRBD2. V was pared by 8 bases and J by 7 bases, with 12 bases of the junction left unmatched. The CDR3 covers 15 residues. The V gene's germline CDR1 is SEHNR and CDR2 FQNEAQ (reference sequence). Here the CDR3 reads CASGFWRGGLNEQFF. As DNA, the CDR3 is TGTGCCAGCGGTTTTTGGCGGGGGGGCCTAAATGAGCAGTTCTTC.

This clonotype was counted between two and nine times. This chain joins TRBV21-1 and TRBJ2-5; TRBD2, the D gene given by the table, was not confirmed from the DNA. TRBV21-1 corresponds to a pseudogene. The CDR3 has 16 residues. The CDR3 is CASSKNRLAGRWWQYF. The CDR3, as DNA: TGTGCCAGCAGCAAAAACCGGCTAGCGGGACGTTGGTGGCAGTACTTC.

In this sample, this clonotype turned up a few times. The CDR3 sequence: CASGAGTRQETQYF. DNA of the CDR3: TGTGCCAGTGGGGCGGGAACACGGCAAGAGACCCAGTACTTC. This chain uses TRBV28 with TRBJ2-5, with D perhaps matching TRBD2 (6 bases). V was clipped by 9 bases and J by 2 bases, with 16 bases between them. This CDR3 contains 14 residues. The V gene's germline CDR1 is MDHEN and CDR2 SYDVKM.

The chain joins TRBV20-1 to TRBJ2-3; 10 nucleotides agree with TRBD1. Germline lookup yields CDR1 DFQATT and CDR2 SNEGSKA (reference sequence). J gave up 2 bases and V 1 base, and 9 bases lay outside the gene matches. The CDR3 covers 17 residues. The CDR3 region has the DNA TGCAGTGCTAGAGTCGGGGGACAGGGGATAAACACAGATACGCAGTATTTT. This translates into CSARVGGQGINTDTQYF.

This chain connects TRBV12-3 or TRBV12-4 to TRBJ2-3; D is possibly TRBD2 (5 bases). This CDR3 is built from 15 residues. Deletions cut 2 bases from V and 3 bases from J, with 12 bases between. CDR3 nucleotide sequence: TGTGCCAGCAGTTTATCCGGGATTGGGACAGATACGCAGTATTTT. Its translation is CASSLSGIGTDTQYF.

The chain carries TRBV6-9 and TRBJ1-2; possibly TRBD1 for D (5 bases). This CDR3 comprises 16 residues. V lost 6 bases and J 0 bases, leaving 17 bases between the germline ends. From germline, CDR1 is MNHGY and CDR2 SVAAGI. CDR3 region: CASSLQVGATNYGYTF. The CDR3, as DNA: TGTGCCAGCAGCCTCCAGGTTGGGGCCACTAACTATGGCTACACCTTC.

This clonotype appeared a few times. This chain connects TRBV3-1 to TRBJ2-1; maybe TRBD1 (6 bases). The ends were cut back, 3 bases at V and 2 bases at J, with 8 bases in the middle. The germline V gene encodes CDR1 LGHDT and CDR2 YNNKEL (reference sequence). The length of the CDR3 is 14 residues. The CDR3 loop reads CASSQQGTYNEQFF. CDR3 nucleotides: TGTGCCAGCAGCCAGCAGGGGACCTACAATGAGCAGTTCTTC.

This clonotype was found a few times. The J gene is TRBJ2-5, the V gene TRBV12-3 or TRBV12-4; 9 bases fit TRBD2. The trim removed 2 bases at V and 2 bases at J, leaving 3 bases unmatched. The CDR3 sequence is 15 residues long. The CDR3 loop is CASSLQAGGQETQYF. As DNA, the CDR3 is TGTGCCAGCAGTTTACAAGCGGGGGGACAAGAGACCCAGTACTTC.

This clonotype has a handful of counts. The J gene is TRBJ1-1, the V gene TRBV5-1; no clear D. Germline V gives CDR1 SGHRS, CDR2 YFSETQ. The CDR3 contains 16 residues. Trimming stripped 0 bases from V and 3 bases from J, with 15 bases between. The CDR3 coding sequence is TGCGCCAGCAGCTTGGCCGCGGTGGGAGGCCACACTGAAGCTTTCTTT. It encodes CASSLAAVGGHTEAFF. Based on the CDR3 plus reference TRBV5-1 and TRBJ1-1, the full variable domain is KAGVTQTPRYLIKTRGQQVTLSCSPISGHRSVSWYQQTPGQGLQFLFEYFSETQRNKGNFPGRFSGRQFSNSRSEMNVSTLELGDSALYLCASSLAAVGGHTEAFFGQGTRLTVV.

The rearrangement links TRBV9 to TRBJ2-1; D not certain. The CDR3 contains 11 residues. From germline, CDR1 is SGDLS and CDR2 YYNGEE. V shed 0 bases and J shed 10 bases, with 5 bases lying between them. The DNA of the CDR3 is TGTGCCAGCAGCGTAGCAAGCGAGCAGTTCTTC. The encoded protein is CASSVASEQFF.

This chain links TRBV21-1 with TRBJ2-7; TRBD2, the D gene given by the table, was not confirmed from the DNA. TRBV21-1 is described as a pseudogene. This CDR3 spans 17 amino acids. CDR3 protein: CGSSKGEGLAGVREQYF. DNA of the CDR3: TGTGGCAGCAGCAAAGGGGAGGGACTAGCGGGAGTGAGGGAGCAGTACTTC.

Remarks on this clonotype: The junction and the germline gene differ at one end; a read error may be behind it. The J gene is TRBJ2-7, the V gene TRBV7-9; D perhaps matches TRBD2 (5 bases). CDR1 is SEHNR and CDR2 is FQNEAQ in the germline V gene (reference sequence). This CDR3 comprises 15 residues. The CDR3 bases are TGTACCAGCAGCCCCCGGGATGACCTTTCCTACGAGCAGTACTTC. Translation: CTSSPRDDLSYEQYF.

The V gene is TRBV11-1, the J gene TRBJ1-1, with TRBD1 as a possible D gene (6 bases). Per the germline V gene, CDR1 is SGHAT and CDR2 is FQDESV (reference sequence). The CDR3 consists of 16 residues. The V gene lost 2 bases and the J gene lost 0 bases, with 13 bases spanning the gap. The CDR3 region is CASSLRPTGLNTEAFF. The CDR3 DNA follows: TGTGCCAGCAGCTTAAGGCCCACAGGGCTGAACACTGAAGCTTTCTTT.

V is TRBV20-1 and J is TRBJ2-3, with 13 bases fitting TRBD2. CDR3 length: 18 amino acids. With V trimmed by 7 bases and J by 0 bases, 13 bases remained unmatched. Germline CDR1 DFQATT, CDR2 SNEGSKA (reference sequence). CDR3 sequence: CSVRRGTSGIRSTDTQYF. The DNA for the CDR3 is TGCAGTGTCCGGAGGGGGACTAGCGGGATCAGAAGCACAGATACGCAGTATTTT.